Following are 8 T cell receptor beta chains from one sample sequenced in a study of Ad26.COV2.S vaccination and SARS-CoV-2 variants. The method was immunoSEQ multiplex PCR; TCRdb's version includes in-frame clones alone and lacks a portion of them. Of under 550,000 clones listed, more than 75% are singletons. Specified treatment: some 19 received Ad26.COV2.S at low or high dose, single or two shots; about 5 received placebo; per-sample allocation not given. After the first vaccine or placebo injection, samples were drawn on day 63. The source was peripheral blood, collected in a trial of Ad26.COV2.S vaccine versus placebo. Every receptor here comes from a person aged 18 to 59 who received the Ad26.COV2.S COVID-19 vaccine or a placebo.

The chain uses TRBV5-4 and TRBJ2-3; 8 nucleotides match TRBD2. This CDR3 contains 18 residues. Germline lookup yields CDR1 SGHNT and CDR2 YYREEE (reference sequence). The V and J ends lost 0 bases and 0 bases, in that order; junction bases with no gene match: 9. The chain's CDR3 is CASSLGRPAGVSTDTQYF. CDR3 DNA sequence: TGTGCCAGCAGCTTGGGTCGCCCAGCGGGGGTTAGCACAGATACGCAGTATTTT.

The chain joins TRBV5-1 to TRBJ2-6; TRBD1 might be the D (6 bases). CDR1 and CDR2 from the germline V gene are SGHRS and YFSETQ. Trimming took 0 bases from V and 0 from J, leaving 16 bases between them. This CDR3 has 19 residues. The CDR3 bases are TGCGCCAGCAGCTTGGGGGCAGCCCTGGGGGCCTCTGGGGCCAACGTCCTGACTTTC. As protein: CASSLGAALGASGANVLTF.

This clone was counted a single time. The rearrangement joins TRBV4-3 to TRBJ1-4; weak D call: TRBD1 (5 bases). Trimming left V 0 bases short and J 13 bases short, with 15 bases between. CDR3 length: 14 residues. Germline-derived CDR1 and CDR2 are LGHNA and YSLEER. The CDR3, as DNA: TGCGCCAGCAGCCAAGATCTGGGGCCCGAGGGACTGTTTTTT. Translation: CASSQDLGPEGLFF.

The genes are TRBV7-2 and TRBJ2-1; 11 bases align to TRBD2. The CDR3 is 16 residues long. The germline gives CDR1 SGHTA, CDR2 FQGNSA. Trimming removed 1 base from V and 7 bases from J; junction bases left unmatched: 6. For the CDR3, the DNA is TGTGCCAGCAGCTTAGGCCTAGCGGGGGGAAAAAATGAGCAGTTCTTC. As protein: CASSLGLAGGKNEQFF. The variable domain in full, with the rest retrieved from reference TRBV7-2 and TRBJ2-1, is GAGVSQSPSNKVTEKGKDVELRCDPISGHTALYWYRQSLGQGLEFLIYFQGNSAPDKSGLPSDRFSAERTGGSVSTLTIQRTQQEDSAVYLCASSLGLAGGKNEQFFGPGTRLTVL.

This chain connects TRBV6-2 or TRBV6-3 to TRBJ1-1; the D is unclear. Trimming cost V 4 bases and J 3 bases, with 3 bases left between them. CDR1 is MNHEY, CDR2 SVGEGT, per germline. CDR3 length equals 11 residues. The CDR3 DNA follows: TGTGCCAGCAGTTTCCACACTGAAGCTTTCTTT. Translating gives CASSFHTEAFF.

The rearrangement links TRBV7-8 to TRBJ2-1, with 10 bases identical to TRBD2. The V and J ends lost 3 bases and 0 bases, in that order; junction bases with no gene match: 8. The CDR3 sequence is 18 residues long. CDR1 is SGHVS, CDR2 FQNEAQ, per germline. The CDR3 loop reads CASSLTGTSVLSYNEQFF. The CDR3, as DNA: TGTGCCAGCAGCTTGACCGGGACTAGCGTCCTCTCCTACAATGAGCAGTTCTTC.

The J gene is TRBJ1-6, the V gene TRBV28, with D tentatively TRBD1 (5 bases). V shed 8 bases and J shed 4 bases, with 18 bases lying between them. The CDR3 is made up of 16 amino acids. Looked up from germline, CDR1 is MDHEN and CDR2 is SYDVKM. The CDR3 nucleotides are TGTGCCAGCGACACACCAGGGAGGGCGTATAATTCACCCCTCCACTTT. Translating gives CASDTPGRAYNSPLHF. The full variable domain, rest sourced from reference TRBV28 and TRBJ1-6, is DVKVTQSSRYLVKRTGEKVFLECVQDMDHENMFWYRQDPGLGLRLIYFSYDVKMKEKGDIPEGYSVSREKKERFSLILESASTNQTSMYLCASDTPGRAYNSPLHFGNGTRLTVT.

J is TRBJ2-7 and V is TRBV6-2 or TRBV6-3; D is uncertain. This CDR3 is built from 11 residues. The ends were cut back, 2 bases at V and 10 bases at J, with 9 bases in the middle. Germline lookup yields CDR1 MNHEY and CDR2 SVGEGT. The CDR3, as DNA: TGTGCCAGCAGTTACGAGGAAGTTCAGTACTTC. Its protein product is CASSYEEVQYF.